A single sample is the source of the 14 T cell receptor beta chains below, sequenced in a study of a mutant IDH1 vaccine in newly diagnosed glioma. Noted time point: baseline, week 1 (first vaccination visit). Regarding treatment: pre-vaccination baseline after standard-of-care therapy. Some clones are missing from TCRdb's copy, which holds only in-frame ones; the method was immunoSEQ multiplex PCR. Altogether tens of thousands of clones are present, 60% to 85% being singletons, with the ten largest covering 1.5% to 2%. Sequenced here: PBMCs, sampled from a glioma patient treated with radiotherapy, temozolomide or both. These receptor sequences come from a woman aged 40 to 50 with glioma.

The J gene is TRBJ2-7, the V gene TRBV7-2; either TRBD1 or TRBD2 may fit D (6 bases each). CDR3 length equals 13 residues. Trimming cost V 1 base and J 5 bases, with 9 bases left between them. CDR1 and CDR2 from the germline V gene are SGHTA and FQGNSA. The CDR3 DNA is TGTGCCAGCAGCTTAGGAGGGGGGAACGAGCAGTACTTC. Its protein product is CASSLGGGNEQYF.

This sequence joins TRBV5-1 and TRBJ2-5; D is uncertain. Trimming left V 2 bases short and J 1 base short, with 9 bases between. The CDR3 contains 14 residues. Germline CDR1 reads SGHRS; CDR2 reads YFSETQ. CDR3 bases: TGCGCCAGCAGCTTTATACAGTTCCAAGAGACCCAGTACTTC. As protein: CASSFIQFQETQYF.

The rearrangement joins TRBV15 to TRBJ1-1; TRBD1 is a possible D gene (5 bases). V dropped 6 bases and J dropped 0 bases, with 23 bases sitting between them. Germline CDR1 and CDR2: LNHNV and YYDKDF (reference sequence). This CDR3 spans 18 amino acids. The CDR3 bases are TGTGCCACCAGAGTCTGGGGGGGGATGGGAGGGTTGAACACTGAAGCTTTCTTT. As protein: CATRVWGGMGGLNTEAFF.

The chain has TRBV5-6 and TRBJ1-1; D possibly corresponds to TRBD1 (5 bases). The germline V gene has CDR1 SGHDT and CDR2 YYEEEE. V dropped 4 bases and J dropped 1 base, with 8 bases sitting between them. CDR3 length equals 13 residues. The CDR3 sequence is CASSRGRNTEAFF. CDR3 DNA: TGTGCCAGCAGCCGGGGGAGGAACACTGAAGCTTTCTTT.

The gene calls are TRBV30 and TRBJ1-6; D perhaps matches TRBD1 (5 bases). V dropped 4 bases and J dropped 4 bases, with 11 bases sitting between them. Germline lookup yields CDR1 GTSNPN and CDR2 SVGIG (reference sequence). The CDR3 totals 14 residues. The CDR3 is CAWMGEGYNSPLHF. The CDR3 bases are TGTGCCTGGATGGGGGAAGGTTATAATTCACCCCTCCACTTT.

This clone is a singleton in its sample. The V gene is TRBV11-2, the J gene TRBJ1-2; D is perhaps TRBD1 (5 bases). V was clipped by 5 bases and J by 3 bases, with 13 bases between them. Germline CDR1 and CDR2: SGHAT and FQNNGV. The CDR3 loop spans 14 amino acids. The CDR3 DNA sequence: TGTGCCAGCAGCAGCTCGGGAGGGGACTATGGCTACACCTTC. It is translated as CASSSSGGDYGYTF.

Written as DNA, the CDR3 is TGTGCCAGCAGGATTGGGACCCAAGAGACCCAGTACTTC. This gives the protein CASRIGTQETQYF. The chain recombines TRBV7-8 with TRBJ2-5; D may correspond to TRBD1 or TRBD2 (5 bases each). The V end lost 6 bases, the J end lost 1 base, and 9 bases lay between the germline ends. CDR1 is SGHVS and CDR2 is FQNEAQ in the germline V gene. CDR3 size: 13 residues.

The chain links TRBV10-3 to TRBJ2-5; 11 bases fit TRBD1. CDR3 size: 14 residues. In germline, CDR1 is ENHRY, CDR2 SYGVKD. Losses at the gene ends were 5 bases for V and 5 bases for J; bases not matched to a gene: 4. CDR3 in amino acids: CAISPGQGDETQYF. The CDR3 bases are TGTGCCATCAGTCCGGGACAGGGGGATGAGACCCAGTACTTC.

The rearrangement uses TRBV19 and TRBJ1-1; possible D gene TRBD1, 6 bases. CDR3 size: 14 residues. Germline CDR1 LNHDA, CDR2 SQIVND (reference sequence). Between the trimmed V and J ends, which lost 6 bases and 4 bases, there was a span of 15 bases. The CDR3 sequence: CASRYRADLTEAFF. The DNA of the CDR3 is TGTGCCAGTAGATACAGGGCGGATCTCACTGAAGCTTTCTTT. The full variable domain, completed using reference TRBV19 and TRBJ1-1, is DGGITQSPKYLFRKEGQNVTLSCEQNLNHDAMYWYRQDPGQGLRLIYYSQIVNDFQKGDIAEGYSVSREKKESFPLTVTSAQKNPTAFYLCASRYRADLTEAFFGQGTRLTVV.

The chain combines TRBV5-1 with TRBJ2-2; D may be TRBD2 (5 bases). Trimming left V 8 bases short and J 1 base short, with 15 bases between. The CDR3 runs to 15 residues. Germline values: CDR1 SGHRS, CDR2 YFSETQ. CDR3 in DNA: TGCGCCAGTCGAGCGGTCTCAAAGAACACCGGGGAGCTGTTTTTT. It encodes CASRAVSKNTGELFF.

CDR3 nucleotide sequence: TGTGCCAGCAGATCTCGGACACTCCTCGACACCGGGGAGCTGTTTTTT. Translated: CASRSRTLLDTGELFF. The chain recombines TRBV5-5 with TRBJ2-2, with D possibly matching TRBD1 (5 bases). Germline V gives CDR1 SGHKS, CDR2 YYEKEE (reference sequence). Trimming shortened V by 5 bases and J by 3 bases, and 17 bases separated the two germline ends. The CDR3 extends over 16 amino acids.

The chain carries TRBV25-1 and TRBJ1-4; possibly TRBD1 for D (5 bases). Trimming shortened V by 7 bases and J by 8 bases, and 20 bases separated the two germline ends. Germline V gene data show CDR1 as MGHDK and CDR2 as SYGVNS. CDR3 size: 15 residues. The CDR3 loop reads CASKPDRQDTEKLFF. The CDR3 nucleotides are TGTGCCAGCAAACCCGACAGACAAGATACAGAAAAACTGTTTTTT.

The CDR3 spells CASSEKRSTEAFF. Written as DNA, the CDR3 is TGTGCCAGCAGTGAAAAAAGGAGCACTGAAGCTTTCTTT. The V call is TRBV6-1, the J call TRBJ1-1; no clear D. V lost 2 bases and J 4 bases, leaving 8 bases between the germline ends. Germline-derived CDR1 and CDR2 are MNHNS and SASEGT. There are 13 residues in the CDR3.

The table lists this clone with a few counts. The genes are TRBV7-9 and TRBJ1-3; 8 positions match TRBD1. This CDR3 is 13 amino acids long. V dropped 6 bases and J dropped 4; count of bases not matched to a gene: 2. Germline V gene lookup returns CDR1 SEHNR and CDR2 FQNEAQ (reference sequence). The CDR3 loop is CASRTGAGNTIYF. The CDR3 nucleotides are TGTGCCAGCAGGACAGGGGCCGGAAACACCATATATTTT. Filled out from reference TRBV7-9 and TRBJ1-3, the complete variable domain reads DTGVSQNPRHKITKRGQNVTFRCDPISEHNRLYWYRQTLGQGPEFLTYFQNEAQLEKSRLLSDRFSAERPKGSFSTLEIQRTEQGDSAMYLCASRTGAGNTIYFGEGSWLTVV.